A selection of T cell receptor beta chains follows, all from one sample in a study of shared clonotypes between healthy human individuals. Assay used: immunoSEQ multiplex PCR; TCRdb lists only in-frame clones, some missing. This table holds some 2 million clones, approximately 94% found once. The sequenced material came from naive CD8+ T cells sorted from blood. These receptors were taken from a young man in good health. Both conserved end residues are part of each CDR3. The order of the fields is V gene, clone size, J gene, D gene, CDR3 protein, CDR3 DNA. A D gene is named only where the DNA matches it firmly. The listing skips clone size in some rows; elsewhere it reads once, few, many or a size class.

>TRBV6-1|NA|TRBJ2-2|NA
CASSGRFDYTGELFF
TGTGCCAGCAGTGGACGATTCGATTACACCGGGGAGCTGTTTTTT
>TRBV5-6|NA|TRBJ1-4|NA
CASSPPGAGRTFNEKLFF
TGTGCCAGCAGCCCCCCGGGGGCAGGCCGCACCTTTAATGAAAAACTGTTTTTT
>TRBV5-1|NA|TRBJ2-3|NA
CASSLEDWDTDTQYF
TGCGCCAGCAGCTTGGAGGACTGGGACACAGATACGCAGTATTTT
>TRBV9|NA|TRBJ2-1|NA
CASSEGGNSYNEQFF
TGTGCCAGCAGCGAGGGGGGAAACTCCTACAATGAGCAGTTCTTC
>TRBV6-6|NA|TRBJ2-1|NA
CASLQSPNEQFF
TGTGCCAGCCTCCAGTCCCCAAATGAGCAGTTCTTC
>TRBV27|NA|TRBJ1-5|NA
CASRHSAGSNQPQHF
TGTGCCAGCAGACACTCCGCGGGAAGCAATCAGCCCCAGCATTTT
>TRBV6-5|NA|TRBJ2-7|NA
CASNPGPTYEQYF
TGTGCCAGCAACCCGGGACCCACCTACGAGCAGTACTTC
>TRBV16|NA|TRBJ2-1|TRBD1
CASSQWTGISYNEQFF
TGTGCCAGCAGCCAATGGACAGGGATATCCTACAATGAGCAGTTCTTC
>TRBV28|NA|TRBJ1-2|NA
CASSSTGYGYTF
TGTGCCAGCAGTAGCACGGGGTATGGCTACACCTTC
>TRBV6-5|NA|TRBJ2-5|NA
CASSYSAGTEETQYF
TGTGCCAGCAGTTACTCTGCCGGGACCGAAGAGACCCAGTACTTC
>TRBV9|NA|TRBJ2-7|NA
CASSVGTSGEQYF
TGTGCCAGCAGCGTGGGGACCTCGGGCGAGCAGTACTTC
>TRBV11-2|NA|TRBJ2-2|NA
CASSLDPEGELFF
TGTGCCAGCAGCTTAGATCCGGAGGGGGAGCTGTTTTTT
>TRBV6-5|NA|TRBJ2-7|NA
CASSYLVDTEAYEQYF
TGTGCCAGCAGTTACCTTGTGGACACGGAAGCGTACGAGCAGTACTTC
>TRBV11-1|NA|TRBJ1-1|NA
CASSLAGEQGITEAFF
TGTGCCAGCAGCTTAGCGGGGGAGCAGGGGATCACTGAAGCTTTCTTT
>TRBV6-1|NA|TRBJ1-5|NA
CASSERRGYSNQPQHF
TGTGCCAGCAGTGAAAGGCGGGGCTATAGCAATCAGCCCCAGCATTTT
>TRBV7-9|NA|TRBJ2-7|NA
CASSSSAGALVYEQYF
TGTGCCAGCAGCTCCTCGGCAGGGGCCTTAGTGTACGAGCAGTACTTC
>TRBV18|NA|TRBJ2-7|NA
CASAMTGLIHEQYF
TGTGCCAGCGCAATGACAGGACTAATCCACGAGCAGTACTTC
>TRBV5-4|NA|TRBJ2-3|NA
CASSLSGAATSTDTQYF
TGTGCCAGCAGCTTAAGTGGGGCGGCTACAAGCACAGATACGCAGTATTTT
>TRBV4-1|NA|TRBJ2-7|TRBD1
CASSFRQGPYEQYF
TGCGCCAGCAGCTTTCGACAGGGACCCTACGAGCAGTACTTC
>TRBV13|NA|TRBJ2-1|TRBD2
CASSFSGVLNEQFF
TGTGCCAGCAGCTTTAGCGGGGTTCTCAATGAGCAGTTCTTC
>TRBV4-3|NA|TRBJ2-2|NA
CASSQGQGRAGELFF
TGCGCCAGCAGCCAAGGTCAGGGGCGCGCCGGGGAGCTGTTTTTT
>TRBV27|NA|TRBJ2-7|NA
CASSFFPSAQIPYEQYF
TGTGCCAGCAGTTTCTTCCCGTCCGCCCAGATCCCTTACGAGCAGTACTTC
>TRBV29-1|NA|TRBJ2-3|TRBD1
CSVTTAGTGLDTQYF
TGCAGCGTAACCACTGCCGGGACAGGCCTAGATACGCAGTATTTT
>TRBV27|NA|TRBJ2-1|NA
CASSPSGPSYNEQFF
TGTGCCAGCTCCCCCAGTGGACCCTCCTACAATGAGCAGTTCTTC
>TRBV25-1|NA|TRBJ2-1|TRBD2
CASSALGGYNEQFF
TGTGCCAGCAGTGCGCTGGGAGGGTACAATGAGCAGTTCTTC
>TRBV30|NA|TRBJ1-5|NA
CAWAEVGEEGNQPQHF
TGTGCCTGGGCCGAGGTAGGGGAGGAGGGCAATCAGCCCCAGCATTTT
>TRBV2|NA|TRBJ1-6|NA
CASKEVGSSYNSPLHF
TGTGCCAGCAAAGAGGTCGGAAGCTCCTATAATTCACCCCTCCACTTT
>TRBV6-4|NA|TRBJ2-1|NA
CASKGGGRYEQFF
TGTGCCAGCAAAGGGGGAGGGCGATATGAGCAGTTCTTC
>TRBV6-6|NA|TRBJ1-2|NA
CASSYGEVSGYTF
TGTGCCAGCAGTTACGGAGAGGTATCCGGCTACACCTTC
>TRBV9|NA|TRBJ2-7|TRBD2
CASSHGGGTYEQYF
TGTGCCAGCAGCCACGGGGGGGGCACCTACGAGCAGTACTTC
>TRBV10-1|NA|TRBJ2-4|NA
CASSEKGWNIQYF
TGCGCCAGCAGTGAAAAGGGATGGAACATTCAGTACTTC
>TRBV10-2|NA|TRBJ2-7|TRBD2
CASSGLGLAPYEQYF
TGCGCCAGCAGTGGCCTCGGACTAGCTCCCTACGAGCAGTACTTC
>TRBV7-6|NA|TRBJ2-7|TRBD1
CASSLMLGQGAYEQYF
TGTGCCAGCAGCTTAATGTTGGGTCAGGGGGCGTACGAGCAGTACTTC
>TRBV10-2|NA|TRBJ2-7|NA
CATPPGESYEQYF
TGCGCCACCCCCCCCGGGGAATCCTACGAGCAGTACTTC
>TRBV15|NA|TRBJ2-7|NA
CATSRDSGGAAYEQYF
TGTGCCACCAGCAGAGATTCTGGGGGGGCGGCCTACGAGCAGTACTTC
>TRBV7-9|NA|TRBJ2-7|NA
CASTDSSYEQYF
TGTGCCAGCACGGACAGCTCCTACGAGCAGTACTTC
>TRBV25-1|NA|TRBJ2-3|TRBD2
CASQEAGGWDTQYF
TGTGCCAGCCAAGAAGCGGGAGGTTGGGATACGCAGTATTTT
>TRBV11-2|NA|TRBJ2-4|NA
CASSLSPDILAKNIQYF
TGTGCCAGCAGCTTATCCCCGGACATCCTAGCCAAAAACATTCAGTACTTC
>TRBV10-1|NA|TRBJ2-2|NA
CASRGSYTGELFF
TGCGCCTCCAGAGGCAGTTACACCGGGGAGCTGTTTTTT
>TRBV19|NA|TRBJ2-2|TRBD2
CASSKVAGTNTGELFF
TGTGCCAGTAGTAAAGTAGCGGGAACGAACACCGGGGAGCTGTTTTTT
>TRBV27|NA|TRBJ2-7|NA
CASSLQLSYEQYF
TGTGCCAGCAGTTTACAGCTCTCCTACGAGCAGTACTTC
>TRBV7-2|NA|TRBJ2-7|NA
CASSSWPRGKDEQYF
TGTGCCAGCAGCTCTTGGCCGAGGGGTAAAGACGAGCAGTACTTC
>TRBV23-1|NA|TRBJ2-2|NA
CASSHRGQLNTGELFF
TGCGCCAGCAGTCACCGAGGACAGCTGAACACCGGGGAGCTGTTTTTT
>TRBV27|NA|TRBJ2-7|TRBD1
CASSLILGQGAYEQYF
TGTGCCAGCAGTTTGATTTTAGGACAGGGGGCCTACGAGCAGTACTTC
>TRBV19|NA|TRBJ2-3|TRBD2
CASRDGGEPDTQYF
TGTGCCAGTAGAGACGGGGGGGAACCAGATACGCAGTATTTT
>TRBV14|once|TRBJ2-3|TRBD2
CASSQDKKGGITDTQYF
TGTGCCAGCAGCCAAGATAAAAAGGGAGGGATCACAGATACGCAGTATTTT
>TRBV10-1|NA|TRBJ2-7|NA
CASCEQYF
TGCGCCAGCTGTGAGCAGTACTTC
>TRBV5-6|NA|TRBJ1-5|TRBD1
CASSPWTGAFEQPQHF
TGTGCCAGCAGCCCCTGGACAGGGGCCTTCGAACAGCCCCAGCATTTT
>TRBV4-2|NA|TRBJ1-6|NA
CASSHLGAGSPLHF
TGTGCCAGCAGCCATCTTGGGGCAGGATCACCCCTCCACTTT
>TRBV19|NA|TRBJ1-1|TRBD1
CASNPFLGQGYEAFF
TGTGCCAGTAACCCGTTTTTGGGACAGGGGTATGAAGCTTTCTTT
>TRBV11-2|NA|TRBJ2-7|NA
CASSLEQNYEQYF
TGTGCCAGCAGCTTGGAACAAAACTACGAGCAGTACTTC
>TRBV2|NA|TRBJ2-1|TRBD2
CASSSGTSGTNEQFF
TGTGCCAGCAGTTCCGGGACTAGCGGGACAAATGAGCAGTTCTTC
>TRBV7-9|NA|TRBJ1-1|NA
CASSPDSRNTEAFF
TGTGCCAGCAGCCCGGACAGCAGAAACACTGAAGCTTTCTTT